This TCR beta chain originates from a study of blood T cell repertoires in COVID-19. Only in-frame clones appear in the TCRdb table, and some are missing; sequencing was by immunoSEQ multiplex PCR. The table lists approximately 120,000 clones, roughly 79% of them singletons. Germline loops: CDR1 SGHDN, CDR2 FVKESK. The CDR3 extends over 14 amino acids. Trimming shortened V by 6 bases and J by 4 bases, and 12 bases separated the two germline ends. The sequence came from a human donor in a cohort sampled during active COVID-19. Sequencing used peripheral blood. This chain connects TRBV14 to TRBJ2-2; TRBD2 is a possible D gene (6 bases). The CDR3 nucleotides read TGTGCCAGCAGTCGACTAGTCTCCACCGGGGAGCTGTTTTTT. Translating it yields CASSRLVSTGELFF.